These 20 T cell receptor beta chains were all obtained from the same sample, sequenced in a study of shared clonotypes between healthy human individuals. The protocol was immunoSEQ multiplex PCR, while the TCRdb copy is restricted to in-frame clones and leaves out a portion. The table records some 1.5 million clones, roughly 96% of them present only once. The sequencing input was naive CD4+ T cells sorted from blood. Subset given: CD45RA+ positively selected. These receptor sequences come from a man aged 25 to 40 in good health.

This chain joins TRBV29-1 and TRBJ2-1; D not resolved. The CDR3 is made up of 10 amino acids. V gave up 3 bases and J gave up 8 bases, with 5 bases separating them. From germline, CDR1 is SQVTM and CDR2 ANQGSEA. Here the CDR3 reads CSVEVYEQFF. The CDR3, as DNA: TGCAGCGTTGAGGTATATGAGCAGTTCTTC.

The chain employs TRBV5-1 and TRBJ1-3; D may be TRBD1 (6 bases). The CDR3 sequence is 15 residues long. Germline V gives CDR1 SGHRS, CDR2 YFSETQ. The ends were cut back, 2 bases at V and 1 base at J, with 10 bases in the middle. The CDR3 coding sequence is TGCGCCAGCAGCTTACAGGGTTTATCTGGAAACACCATATATTTT. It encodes CASSLQGLSGNTIYF.

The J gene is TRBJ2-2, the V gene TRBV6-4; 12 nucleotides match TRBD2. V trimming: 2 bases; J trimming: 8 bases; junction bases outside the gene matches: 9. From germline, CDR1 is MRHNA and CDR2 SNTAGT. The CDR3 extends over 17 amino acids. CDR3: CASSDRLRLAGVGELFF. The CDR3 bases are TGTGCCAGCAGTGACCGTTTAAGACTAGCGGGAGTTGGGGAGCTGTTTTTT.

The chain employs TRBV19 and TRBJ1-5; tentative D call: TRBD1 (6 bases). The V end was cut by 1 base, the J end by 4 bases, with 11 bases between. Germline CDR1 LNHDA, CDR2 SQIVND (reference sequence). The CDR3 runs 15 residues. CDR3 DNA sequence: TGTGCCAGTAGTATAGCGTACAGGGCTAATCAGCCCCAGCATTTT. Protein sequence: CASSIAYRANQPQHF. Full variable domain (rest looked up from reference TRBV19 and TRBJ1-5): DGGITQSPKYLFRKEGQNVTLSCEQNLNHDAMYWYRQDPGQGLRLIYYSQIVNDFQKGDIAEGYSVSREKKESFPLTVTSAQKNPTAFYLCASSIAYRANQPQHFGDGTRLSIL.

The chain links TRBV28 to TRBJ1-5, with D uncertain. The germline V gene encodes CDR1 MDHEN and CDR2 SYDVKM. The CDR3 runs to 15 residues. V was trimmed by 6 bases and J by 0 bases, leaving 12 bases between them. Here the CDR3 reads CASRAQLYSNQPQHF. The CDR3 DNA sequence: TGTGCCAGCAGGGCCCAACTCTATAGCAATCAGCCCCAGCATTTT.

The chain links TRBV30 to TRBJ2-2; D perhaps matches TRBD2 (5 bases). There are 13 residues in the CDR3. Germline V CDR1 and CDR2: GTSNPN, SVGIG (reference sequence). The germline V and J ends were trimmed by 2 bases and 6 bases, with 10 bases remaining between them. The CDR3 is CAWSLLAPGELFF. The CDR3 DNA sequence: TGTGCCTGGAGTCTCTTAGCGCCCGGGGAGCTGTTTTTT.

CDR3 coding DNA: TGTGCCAGCAGCTTCACCACTAGGGGGGCCTTAAGGTTCCAGCCCCAGCATTTT. This encodes CASSFTTRGALRFQPQHF. The chain joins TRBV7-8 to TRBJ1-5, with D perhaps TRBD1 (6 bases). CDR1 and CDR2 (germline): SGHVS, FQNEAQ. Trimming shortened V by 3 bases and J by 7 bases, and 25 bases separated the two germline ends. CDR3 size: 18 residues.

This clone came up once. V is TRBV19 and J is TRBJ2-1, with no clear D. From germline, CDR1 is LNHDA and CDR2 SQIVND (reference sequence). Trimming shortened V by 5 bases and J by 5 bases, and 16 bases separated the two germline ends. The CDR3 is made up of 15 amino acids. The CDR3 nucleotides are TGTGCCAGTAGTCCGTACGGGTCTACCGACAATGAGCAGTTCTTC. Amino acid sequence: CASSPYGSTDNEQFF.

The CDR3 loop is CSVLKGWSGELFF. The CDR3 DNA sequence: TGCAGCGTTTTAAAAGGGTGGTCCGGGGAGCTGTTTTTT. The V gene is TRBV29-1, the J gene TRBJ2-2; D gene uncertain. CDR3 length: 13 residues. Germline V gene lookup returns CDR1 SQVTM and CDR2 ANQGSEA. Trimming shortened V by 5 bases and J by 6 bases, and 13 bases separated the two germline ends.

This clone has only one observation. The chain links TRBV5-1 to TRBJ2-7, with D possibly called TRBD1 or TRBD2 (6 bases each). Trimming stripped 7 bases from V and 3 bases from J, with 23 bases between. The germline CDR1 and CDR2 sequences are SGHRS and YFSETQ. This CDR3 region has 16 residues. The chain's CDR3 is CASGAQGKGGVYEQYF. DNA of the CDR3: TGCGCCAGCGGGGCCCAGGGAAAGGGGGGTGTCTACGAGCAGTACTTC. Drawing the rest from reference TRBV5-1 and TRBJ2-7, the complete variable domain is KAGVTQTPRYLIKTRGQQVTLSCSPISGHRSVSWYQQTPGQGLQFLFEYFSETQRNKGNFPGRFSGRQFSNSRSEMNVSTLELGDSALYLCASGAQGKGGVYEQYFGPGTRLTVT.

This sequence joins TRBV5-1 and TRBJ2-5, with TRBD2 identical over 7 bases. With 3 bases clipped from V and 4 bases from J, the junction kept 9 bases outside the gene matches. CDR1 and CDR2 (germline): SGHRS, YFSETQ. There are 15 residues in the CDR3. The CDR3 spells CASSSQRGGGETQYF. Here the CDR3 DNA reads TGCGCCAGCAGCTCTCAAAGGGGCGGGGGAGAGACCCAGTACTTC.

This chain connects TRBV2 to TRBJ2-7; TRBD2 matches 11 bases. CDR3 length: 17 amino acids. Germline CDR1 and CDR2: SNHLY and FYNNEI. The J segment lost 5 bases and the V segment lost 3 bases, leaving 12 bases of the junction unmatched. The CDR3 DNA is TGTGCCAGCAGTGAGCTAGCGGGAGGCCTCCTGAGGCACGAGCAGTACTTC. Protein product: CASSELAGGLLRHEQYF. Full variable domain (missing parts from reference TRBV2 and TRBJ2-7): EPEVTQTPSHQVTQMGQEVILRCVPISNHLYFYWYRQILGQKVEFLVSFYNNEISEKSEIFDDQFSVERPDGSNFTLKIRSTKLEDSAMYFCASSELAGGLLRHEQYFGPGTRLTVT.

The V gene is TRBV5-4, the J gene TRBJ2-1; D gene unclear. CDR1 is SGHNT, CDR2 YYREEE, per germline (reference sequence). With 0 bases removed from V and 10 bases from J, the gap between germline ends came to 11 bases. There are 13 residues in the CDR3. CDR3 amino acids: CASSLEPLGEQFF. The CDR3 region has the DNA TGTGCCAGCAGCTTGGAACCCTTGGGAGAGCAGTTCTTC.

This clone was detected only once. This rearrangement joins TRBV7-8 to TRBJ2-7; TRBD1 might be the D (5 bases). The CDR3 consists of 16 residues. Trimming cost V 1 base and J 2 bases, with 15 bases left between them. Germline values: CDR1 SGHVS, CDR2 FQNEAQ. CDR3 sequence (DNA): TGTGCCAGCAGCTTAGTTTCACAGGCAAGAACCTACGAGCAGTACTTC. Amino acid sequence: CASSLVSQARTYEQYF.

As DNA, the CDR3 is TGTGCCAGCTCACCGGACAGACTGGGTTACAATGAGCAGTTCTTC. Protein product: CASSPDRLGYNEQFF. The chain couples TRBV18 to TRBJ2-1, with D perhaps matching TRBD1 (6 bases). Germline assignment: CDR1 KGHSH and CDR2 LQKENI. The CDR3 loop spans 15 amino acids. Trimming pared 3 bases from V and 4 bases from J, leaving 13 bases between.

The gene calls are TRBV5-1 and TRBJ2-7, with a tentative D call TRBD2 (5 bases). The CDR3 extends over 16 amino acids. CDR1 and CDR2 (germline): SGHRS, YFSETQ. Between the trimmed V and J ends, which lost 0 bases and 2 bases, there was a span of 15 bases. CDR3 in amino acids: CASSLDPADLTYEQYF. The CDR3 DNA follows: TGCGCCAGCAGCTTGGACCCAGCGGACTTAACCTACGAGCAGTACTTC.

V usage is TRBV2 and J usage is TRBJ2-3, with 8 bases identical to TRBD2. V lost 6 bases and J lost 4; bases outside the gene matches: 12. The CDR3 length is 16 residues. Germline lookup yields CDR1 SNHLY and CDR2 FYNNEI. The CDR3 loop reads CASREQLAARADTQYF. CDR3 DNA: TGTGCCAGCAGAGAACAACTAGCGGCCCGCGCAGATACGCAGTATTTT. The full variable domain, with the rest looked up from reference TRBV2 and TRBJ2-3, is EPEVTQTPSHQVTQMGQEVILRCVPISNHLYFYWYRQILGQKVEFLVSFYNNEISEKSEIFDDQFSVERPDGSNFTLKIRSTKLEDSAMYFCASREQLAARADTQYFGPGTRLTVL.

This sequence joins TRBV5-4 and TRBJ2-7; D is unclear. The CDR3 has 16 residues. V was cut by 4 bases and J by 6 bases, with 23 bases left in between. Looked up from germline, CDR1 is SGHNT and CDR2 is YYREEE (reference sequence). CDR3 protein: CASSPSPKDPVGEQYF. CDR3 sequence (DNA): TGTGCCAGCAGCCCGTCACCCAAGGACCCTGTAGGCGAGCAGTACTTC.

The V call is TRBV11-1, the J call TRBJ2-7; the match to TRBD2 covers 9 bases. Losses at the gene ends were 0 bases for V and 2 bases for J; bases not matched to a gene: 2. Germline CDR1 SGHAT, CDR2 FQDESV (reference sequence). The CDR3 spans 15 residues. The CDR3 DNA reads TGTGCCAGCAGCTTAGCTGCGGGAGGGCCCTACGAGCAGTACTTC. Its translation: CASSLAAGGPYEQYF.

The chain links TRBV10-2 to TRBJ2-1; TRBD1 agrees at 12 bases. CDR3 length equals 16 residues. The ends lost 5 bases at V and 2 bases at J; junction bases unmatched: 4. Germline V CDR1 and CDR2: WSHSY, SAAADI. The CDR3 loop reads CASSQGTGGPYNEQFF. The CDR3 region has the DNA TGCGCCAGCAGTCAAGGGACAGGGGGCCCCTACAATGAGCAGTTCTTC.